These 25 T cell receptor beta chains share one sample of origin, sequenced in a study of CD4 T cells in relation to SARS-CoV-2 and coronaviruses. Which antigens these TCRs recognize remains unknown. Sequencing was performed with immunoSEQ multiplex PCR; in TCRdb, only in-frame clones are kept and a portion is missing. The sample holds some 32,000 clones, more than 60% seen once. The sequencing sample was made of memory CD4+ T cells from PBMCs, cultured in vitro. These receptors were obtained from an adult with COVID-19.

For this clone: The germline gene is not matched at one end of the junction; a read error may be the cause. V is TRBV7-7 and J is TRBJ2-3, with 7 bases aligning to TRBD1. Germline V CDR1 and CDR2: SSHAT, FNYEAQ (reference sequence). CDR3 size: 14 residues. CDR3 bases: TGTGCTAGCAGCTTAGGGCAGGGGGTAGATACGCAGTATTTT. Its protein is CASSLGQGVDTQYF. The variable domain in full, completed from reference TRBV7-7 and TRBJ2-3, reads GAGVSQSPRYKVTKRGQDVTLRCDPISSHATLYWYQQALGQGPEFLTYFNYEAQPDKSGLPSDRFSAERPEGSISTLTIQRTEQRDSAMYRCASSLGQGVDTQYFGPGTRLTVL.

This clone was found a few times. The rearrangement uses TRBV4-2 and TRBJ2-7; D uncertain. CDR3 length: 12 amino acids. Germline V gene lookup returns CDR1 LGHNA and CDR2 YNFKEQ. The germline V and J ends were trimmed by 4 bases and 7 bases, with 11 bases remaining between them. The CDR3 sequence: CASSRNLGEQYF. The CDR3 nucleotides read TGTGCCAGCAGCCGCAATCTGGGGGAGCAGTACTTC.

The CDR3 region is CASSQGRTSGNQETQYF. DNA of the CDR3: TGTGCCAGCAGCCAAGGCCGAACTAGCGGGAACCAAGAGACCCAGTACTTC. The rearrangement links TRBV4-2 to TRBJ2-5; 10 bases agree with TRBD2. Unmatched junction bases numbered 5, after V lost 1 base and J lost 0 bases. From germline, CDR1 is LGHNA and CDR2 YNFKEQ. The CDR3 runs to 17 residues.

The chain carries TRBV3-1 (or the pseudogene TRBV3-2) and TRBJ1-4, with 7 positions matching TRBD1. Losses at the gene ends were 4 bases for V and 7 bases for J; bases not matched to a gene: 9. Germline values: CDR1 LGHDT, CDR2 YNNKEL (reference sequence). The CDR3 length is 15 residues. CDR3: CASSPGQPVGEKLFF. The CDR3 nucleotides are TGTGCCAGCAGCCCGGGACAGCCTGTGGGTGAAAAACTGTTTTTT.

V gene TRBV3-1 (or the pseudogene TRBV3-2) combines with J gene TRBJ2-1; D may be TRBD2 (6 bases). CDR1 is LGHDT and CDR2 is YNNKEL in the germline V gene (reference sequence). This CDR3 comprises 11 residues. Trimming took 2 bases from V and 10 from J, leaving 6 bases between them. In nucleotides, the CDR3 is TGTGCCAGCAGCCAACGGGGGGAGCAGTTCTTC. Translated, it gives CASSQRGEQFF.

DNA of the CDR3: TGTGCCAGCAGTTTTCCCAATCAGCCCCAGCATTTT. Protein sequence: CASSFPNQPQHF. This chain uses TRBV27 with TRBJ1-5; D uncertain. The germline V and J ends were trimmed by 3 bases and 3 bases, with 3 bases remaining between them. CDR3 size: 12 residues. The germline V gene has CDR1 MNHEY and CDR2 SMNVEV (reference sequence).

The J gene is TRBJ2-1, the V gene TRBV7-2; 7 bases are a match to TRBD2. CDR3 length equals 14 residues. V shed 0 bases and J 6 bases; nucleotides not matched to a gene: 2. Germline lookup yields CDR1 SGHTA and CDR2 FQGNSA. CDR3 nucleotide sequence: TGTGCCAGCAGCTTAGCGCCGGGAGGCAATGAGCAGTTCTTC. Translation: CASSLAPGGNEQFF.

The sample holds one count of this clone. This sequence joins TRBV6-5 and TRBJ2-3; D remains unclear. Trimming shortened V by 6 bases and J by 2 bases, and 6 bases separated the two germline ends. CDR1 and CDR2 from the germline V gene are MNHEY and SVGAGI. The CDR3 has 12 amino acids. The CDR3 sequence is CASSYVTDTQYF. CDR3 DNA sequence: TGTGCCAGCAGCTACGTCACAGATACGCAGTATTTT.

V gene TRBV7-3 combines with J gene TRBJ2-6; D is tentatively TRBD1 or TRBD2 (5 bases each). V lost 4 bases and J lost 2, with 12 bases in between. Germline CDR1 is SGHTA and CDR2 is FQGTGA. The CDR3 has 16 amino acids. CDR3 region: CASSSTRDAGANVLTF. CDR3 in DNA: TGTGCCAGCAGCTCCACCCGGGACGCTGGGGCCAACGTCCTGACTTTC.

This chain links TRBV10-3 with TRBJ2-3, with 9 positions matching TRBD1. The CDR3 is made up of 14 amino acids. The V gene's germline CDR1 is ENHRY and CDR2 SYGVKD. Germline trimming cut 6 bases from V and 5 bases from J; bases unmatched to any gene: 6. The CDR3 DNA sequence: TGTGCCATCAGCCGGGACAGGGACAGAGATACGCAGTATTTT. The encoded protein is CAISRDRDRDTQYF.

V usage is TRBV19 and J usage is TRBJ2-7; tentative D call: TRBD1 (5 bases). CDR3 length: 14 residues. V lost 4 bases, J lost 2 bases, and 12 bases lay in between. Germline V gene lookup returns CDR1 LNHDA and CDR2 SQIVND (reference sequence). CDR3 coding DNA: TGTGCCAGTAGTACGTCAGGGCAGACCTACGAGCAGTACTTC. Translating it yields CASSTSGQTYEQYF. The full variable domain, its missing parts supplied by reference TRBV19 and TRBJ2-7, is DGGITQSPKYLFRKEGQNVTLSCEQNLNHDAMYWYRQDPGQGLRLIYYSQIVNDFQKGDIAEGYSVSREKKESFPLTVTSAQKNPTAFYLCASSTSGQTYEQYFGPGTRLTVT.

This rearrangement joins TRBV7-2 to TRBJ2-3; 10 bases are a match to TRBD2. Looked up from germline, CDR1 is SGHTA and CDR2 is FQGNSA. This CDR3 has 16 residues. With V trimmed by 6 bases and J by 1 base, 7 bases remained unmatched. The CDR3: CASRLLAGAGTDTQYF. The DNA for the CDR3 is TGTGCCAGCAGGCTCCTAGCGGGAGCGGGCACAGATACGCAGTATTTT.

The chain combines TRBV29-1 with TRBJ2-1; D is perhaps TRBD2 (6 bases). Trimming stripped 4 bases from V and 3 bases from J, with 10 bases between. In germline, CDR1 is SQVTM, CDR2 ANQGSEA. The CDR3 runs 13 residues. The CDR3 DNA reads TGCAGCGTTGTCGGGAGAGACTACAATGAGCAGTTCTTC. Its translation is CSVVGRDYNEQFF.

The chain carries TRBV2 and TRBJ2-1, with TRBD2 matching 8 bases. The CDR3 sequence is 15 residues long. CDR1 and CDR2 (germline): SNHLY, FYNNEI. Losses at the gene ends were 8 bases for V and 6 bases for J; bases not matched to a gene: 12. CDR3 loop: CASWGRTSMPNEQFF. CDR3 sequence (DNA): TGTGCCAGCTGGGGGAGGACTAGCATGCCCAATGAGCAGTTCTTC.

J is TRBJ2-3 and V is TRBV7-3; 8 nucleotides align to TRBD1. Germline CDR1 SGHTA, CDR2 FQGTGA. The CDR3 spans 15 residues. The junction had 10 bases not matched to a gene; V was cut back by 5 bases and J by 6 bases. CDR3 region: CASSPLDRVGDTQYF. As DNA, the CDR3 is TGTGCCAGCAGCCCGTTGGACAGGGTAGGGGATACGCAGTATTTT.

The chain is built from TRBV19 and TRBJ2-2, with TRBD2 identical over 9 bases. The CDR3 is 15 amino acids. Germline V lookup: CDR1 LNHDA, CDR2 SQIVND (reference sequence). With 5 bases clipped from V and 7 bases from J, the junction kept 8 bases outside the gene matches. CDR3 sequence reads: CASSVTSGDYGELFF. In DNA form, the CDR3 reads TGTGCCAGTAGTGTGACTAGCGGCGATTACGGGGAGCTGTTTTTT. Using reference TRBV19 and TRBJ2-2 for the parts outside the CDR3, the full variable domain is DGGITQSPKYLFRKEGQNVTLSCEQNLNHDAMYWYRQDPGQGLRLIYYSQIVNDFQKGDIAEGYSVSREKKESFPLTVTSAQKNPTAFYLCASSVTSGDYGELFFGEGSRLTVL.

This clone was observed a handful of times. V is TRBV7-9 and J is TRBJ2-2; D remains ambiguous. The V gene's germline CDR1 is SEHNR and CDR2 FQNEAQ (reference sequence). V lost 5 bases and J 13 bases, leaving 11 bases between the germline ends. The CDR3 loop spans 11 amino acids. The CDR3 DNA sequence: TGTGCCAGCAGCCTGACACGCGGGCTGTTTTTT. Protein: CASSLTRGLFF.

The chain is built from TRBV4-2 and TRBJ2-1; D unresolved. Germline loops: CDR1 LGHNA, CDR2 YNFKEQ. Trimming removed 0 bases from V and 1 base from J, with 13 bases in between. The CDR3 is 17 amino acids. CDR3 sequence: CASSQEATSGSYNEQFF. The CDR3 DNA reads as TGTGCCAGCAGCCAAGAGGCGACATCCGGGTCCTACAATGAGCAGTTCTTC.

This clone showed up just a few times. The rearrangement uses TRBV5-1 and TRBJ2-1; 7 nucleotides match TRBD1. J gave up 9 bases and V 2 bases, and 5 bases lay outside the gene matches. This CDR3 has 13 residues. Germline values: CDR1 SGHRS, CDR2 YFSETQ. CDR3 DNA sequence: TGCGCCAGCAGCTTTGGGCAGGGGGTTGAGCAGTTCTTC. Translated, it gives CASSFGQGVEQFF.

The rearrangement joins TRBV7-2 to TRBJ2-1, with 8 bases fitting TRBD2. This CDR3 comprises 15 residues. CDR1 SGHTA and CDR2 FQGNSA come from the germline V gene. Trimming cost V 7 bases and J 10 bases; bases outside gene matches: 15. CDR3 in DNA: TGTGCCAGCACCGAAAGCGGGGGCCGGGGGTGGGAGCAGTTCTTC. Amino acids: CASTESGGRGWEQFF.

The chain has TRBV7-9 and TRBJ2-1; unclear D gene. This CDR3 comprises 13 residues. V lost 3 bases to trimming and J lost 9 bases, with 12 bases between them. Looked up from germline, CDR1 is SEHNR and CDR2 is FQNEAQ (reference sequence). The chain's CDR3 is CASSLTLVGEQFF. In DNA form, the CDR3 reads TGTGCCAGCAGCTTGACCCTGGTCGGTGAGCAGTTCTTC.

The V call is TRBV12-3 or TRBV12-4, the J call TRBJ2-2; D gene unclear. The CDR3 extends over 13 amino acids. Deletions cut 6 bases from V and 5 bases from J, with 10 bases between. The CDR3 DNA is TGTGCCAGCAGCCCGATGGGGACCGGGGAGCTGTTTTTT. It translates to CASSPMGTGELFF.

This clone was seen a handful of times. The rearrangement links TRBV5-4 to TRBJ2-3; TRBD1 or TRBD2 may be the D gene (7 bases each). This CDR3 comprises 14 residues. Trimming left V 2 bases short and J 4 bases short, with 11 bases between. Per germline, CDR1 SGHNT and CDR2 YYREEE (reference sequence). CDR3 region: CASSLQGRADTQYF. CDR3 coding DNA: TGTGCCAGCAGCTTACAGGGGAGGGCAGATACGCAGTATTTT.

This sequence joins TRBV18 and TRBJ2-7, with a possible D match to TRBD1 (6 bases). CDR1 and CDR2 (germline): KGHSH, LQKENI. There are 14 residues in the CDR3. V shed 4 bases and J shed 3 bases, with 13 bases lying between them. CDR3: CASSLDSGIYEQYF. CDR3 DNA sequence: TGTGCCAGCTCACTGGACAGTGGTATCTACGAGCAGTACTTC.

This clone was seen just once. This chain joins TRBV7-3 and TRBJ2-3; TRBD1 matches 7 bases. The V and J ends lost 3 bases and 2 bases, in that order; junction bases with no gene match: 8. From germline, CDR1 is SGHTA and CDR2 FQGTGA. This CDR3 has 16 residues. The CDR3, as DNA: TGTGCCAGCAGCTTGAGGTGGGACAGAAACACAGATACGCAGTATTTT. Its translation: CASSLRWDRNTDTQYF.